The T cell receptor (beta chain) described here comes from a study of blood T cell repertoires in COVID-19. Turning to the study itself: Sites in the United States, Italy and Spain provided acute and convalescent COVID-19 samples. Sample material is recorded as cDNA or gDNA derived from T cells, B-cell-depleted T cells, or PBMCs.

Per the original data handling: Using reference gene primer amplification, nucleated cell counts were estimated. Repertoires were generated with immunoSEQ multiplex PCR, while TCRdb's copy carries only in-frame clones and drops some. D and trimming come from the DNA, and the V and J calls and clone size come from that table. Of roughly 200,000 clones in the sample, approximately 82% are singletons; the top ten hold roughly 8.8%. The ends lost 3 bases at V and 10 bases at J; junction bases unmatched: 7. CDR1 is GTSNPN and CDR2 is SVGIG in the germline V gene (reference sequence). This CDR3 region has 14 residues.

V and J are TRBV30 and TRBJ1-6, with TRBD1 matching over 9 bases. Sequencing was done on a sample of peripheral blood. This sequence was found in a man in his forties with active or convalescent COVID-19. The CDR3 bases are TGTGCCTGGAGCGGGGGACAGGGAAGATCACCCCTCCACTTT. Its protein is CAWSGGQGRSPLHF. The full variable domain, with the rest looked up from reference TRBV30 and TRBJ1-6, is SQTIHQWPATLVQPVGSPLSLECTVEGTSNPNLYWYRQAAGRGLQLLFYSVGIGQISSEVPQNLSASRPQDRQFILSSKKLLLSDSGFYLCAWSGGQGRSPLHFGNGTRLTVT.